Listed below are T cell receptor beta chains from one sample, sequenced in a study of control samples from healthy donors and cancer patients. This table comes from immunoSEQ multiplex PCR, and its TCRdb copy is limited to in-frame clones, with some not included. Among roughly 100,000 clones listed, around 86% were seen once. The specimen sequenced was blood. The source is a woman between 50 and 59 years old in good health. The conserved cysteine and the conserved F or W are not part of the CDR3 here.

j_gene	v_gene	CDR3aa
TRBJ1-2	TRBV6-5	ASLPRGQGGGYT
TRBJ1-4	TRBV11-3	ASSASTGIYIEKLF
TRBJ1-1	TRBV5-1	ASSLDSGRPTEAF
TRBJ1-2	TRBV5-4	ASSQDAGAYGYT
TRBJ2-1	TRBV27	ASSLSFRTGGSYNEQF
TRBJ1-6	TRBV2	ASSAIQGGNSPLH
TRBJ2-5	TRBV6-5	ASSYSKAGVGETQY
TRBJ2-2	TRBV7-9	ASSVTLAGGGGELF
TRBJ2-1	TRBV7-6	ASSLGLAGKYEQF
TRBJ2-7	TRBV21-1	ASSKRTGISYEQY